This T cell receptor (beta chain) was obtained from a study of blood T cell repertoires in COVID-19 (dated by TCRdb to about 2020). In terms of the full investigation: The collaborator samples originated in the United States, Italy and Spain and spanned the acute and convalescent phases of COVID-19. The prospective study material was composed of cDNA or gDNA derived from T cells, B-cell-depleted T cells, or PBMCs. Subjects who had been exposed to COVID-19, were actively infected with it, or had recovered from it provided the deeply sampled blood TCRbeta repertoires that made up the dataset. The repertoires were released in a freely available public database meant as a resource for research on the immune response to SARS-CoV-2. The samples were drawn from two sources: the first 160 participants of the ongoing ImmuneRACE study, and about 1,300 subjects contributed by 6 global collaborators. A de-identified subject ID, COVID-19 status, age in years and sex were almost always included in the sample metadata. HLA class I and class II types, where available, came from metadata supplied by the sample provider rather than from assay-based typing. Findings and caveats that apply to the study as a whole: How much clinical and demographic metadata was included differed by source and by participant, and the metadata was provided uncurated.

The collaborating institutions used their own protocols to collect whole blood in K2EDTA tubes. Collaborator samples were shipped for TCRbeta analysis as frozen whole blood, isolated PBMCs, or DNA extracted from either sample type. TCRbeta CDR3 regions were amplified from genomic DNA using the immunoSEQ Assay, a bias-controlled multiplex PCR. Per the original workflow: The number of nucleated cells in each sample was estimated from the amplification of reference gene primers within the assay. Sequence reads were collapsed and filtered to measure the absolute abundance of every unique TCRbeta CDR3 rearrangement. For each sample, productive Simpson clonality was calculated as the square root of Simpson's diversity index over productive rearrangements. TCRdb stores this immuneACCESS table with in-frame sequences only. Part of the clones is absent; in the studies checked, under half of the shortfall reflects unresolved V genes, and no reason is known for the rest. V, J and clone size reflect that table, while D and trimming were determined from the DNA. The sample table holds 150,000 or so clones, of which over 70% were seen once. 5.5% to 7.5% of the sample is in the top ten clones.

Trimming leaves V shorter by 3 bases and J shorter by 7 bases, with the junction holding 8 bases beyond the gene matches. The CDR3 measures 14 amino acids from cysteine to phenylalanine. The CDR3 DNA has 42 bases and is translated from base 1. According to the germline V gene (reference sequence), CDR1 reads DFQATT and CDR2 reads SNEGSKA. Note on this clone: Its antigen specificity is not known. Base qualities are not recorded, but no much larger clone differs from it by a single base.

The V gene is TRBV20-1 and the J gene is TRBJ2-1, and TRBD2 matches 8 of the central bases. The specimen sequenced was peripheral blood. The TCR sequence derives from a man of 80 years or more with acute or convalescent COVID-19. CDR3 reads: CSASIQRGSNEQFF. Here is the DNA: TGCAGTGCTAGTATACAGCGGGGGTCAAATGAGCAGTTCTTC.